A single sample is the source of the 2 T cell receptor beta chains below, sequenced in a study of blood T cell repertoires in COVID-19. Here immunoSEQ multiplex PCR was the method, and the copy in TCRdb shows in-frame clones only, minus some. This repertoire shows about 380,000 clones, roughly 85% found once; its top ten account for 3.5% to 4%. Material for sequencing was peripheral blood. These TCRs come from a young woman with acute or convalescent COVID-19.

The chain couples TRBV3-1 (or the pseudogene TRBV3-2) to TRBJ1-5, with TRBD1 matching over 7 bases. The trim removed 1 base at V and 7 bases at J, leaving 13 bases unmatched. CDR1 is LGHDT, CDR2 YNNKEL, per germline (reference sequence). The CDR3 runs 17 residues. For the CDR3, the DNA is TGTGCCAGCAGCCAAGTTCCTCCCGTACAGGGGAGGCAGCCCCAGCATTTT. This sequence encodes CASSQVPPVQGRQPQHF.

This clone was seen once. This rearrangement joins TRBV5-1 to TRBJ2-2, with D possibly TRBD2 on 6 matching bases. CDR3 length: 15 amino acids. Germline values: CDR1 SGHRS, CDR2 YFSETQ. V lost 0 bases to trimming and J lost 7 bases, with 13 bases between them. This chain's CDR3 is CASSLDPSEGGELFF. In DNA, the CDR3 is TGCGCCAGCAGCTTGGACCCATCGGAGGGCGGGGAGCTGTTTTTT. The whole variable domain, remainder taken from reference TRBV5-1 and TRBJ2-2, is KAGVTQTPRYLIKTRGQQVTLSCSPISGHRSVSWYQQTPGQGLQFLFEYFSETQRNKGNFPGRFSGRQFSNSRSEMNVSTLELGDSALYLCASSLDPSEGGELFFGEGSRLTVL.